This T cell receptor beta chain is drawn from a study of blood T cell repertoires in COVID-19. The CDR3 sequence is 12 residues long. CDR1 SGHTA and CDR2 FQGTGA come from the germline V gene. V shed 0 bases and J shed 7 bases, with 3 bases lying between them. As handled by the study authors: Reference gene primer amplification gave nucleated cell count estimates. The method was immunoSEQ multiplex PCR; TCRdb's version includes in-frame clones alone and lacks a portion of them. For V, J and clone size, that table is used; D and trimming come from the DNA. The table has around 310,000 clones, 90% seen once. Seattle patients were enrolled during active infection and followed longitudinally.

This clonotype originated in a woman aged 40 to 55 with COVID-19, enrolled during active disease. Material: peripheral blood. This sequence joins TRBV7-3 and TRBJ2-2; D is ambiguous. The CDR3 spells CASSLTYGELFF. As DNA, the CDR3 is TGTGCCAGCAGCTTAACTTACGGGGAGCTGTTTTTT.